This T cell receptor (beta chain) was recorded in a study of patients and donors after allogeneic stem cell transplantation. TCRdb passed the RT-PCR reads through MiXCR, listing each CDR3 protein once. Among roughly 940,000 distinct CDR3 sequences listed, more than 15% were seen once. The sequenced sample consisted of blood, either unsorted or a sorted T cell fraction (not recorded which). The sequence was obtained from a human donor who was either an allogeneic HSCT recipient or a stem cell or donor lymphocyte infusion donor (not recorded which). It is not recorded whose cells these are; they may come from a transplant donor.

In DNA form, the CDR3 reads TGTGCCAGCAGCCAAGGGGTCGGGACGGAACGTTACGAGCAGTACTTC. Encoded protein: CASSQGVGTERYEQYF. This chain links TRBV4-2 with TRBJ2-7; D may correspond to TRBD1 or TRBD2 (5 bases each). The CDR3 length is 16 residues. The germline CDR1 and CDR2 sequences are LGHNA and YNFKEQ. The V and J ends lost 1 base and 4 bases respectively, with 17 bases between them.